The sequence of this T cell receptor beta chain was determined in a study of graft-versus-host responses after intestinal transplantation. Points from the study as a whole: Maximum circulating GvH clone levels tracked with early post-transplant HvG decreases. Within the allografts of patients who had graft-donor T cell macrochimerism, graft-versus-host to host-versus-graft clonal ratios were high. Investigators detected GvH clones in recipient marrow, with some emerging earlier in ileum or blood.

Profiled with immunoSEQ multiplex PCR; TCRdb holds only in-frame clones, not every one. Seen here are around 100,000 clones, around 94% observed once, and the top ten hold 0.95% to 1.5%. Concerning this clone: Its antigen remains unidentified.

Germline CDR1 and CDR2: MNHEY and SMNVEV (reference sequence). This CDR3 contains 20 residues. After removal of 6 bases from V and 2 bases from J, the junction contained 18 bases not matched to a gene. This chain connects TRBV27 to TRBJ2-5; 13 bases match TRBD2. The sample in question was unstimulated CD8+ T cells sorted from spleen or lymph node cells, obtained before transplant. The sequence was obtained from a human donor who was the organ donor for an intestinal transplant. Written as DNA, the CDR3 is TGTGCCAGCAGCCCGCCCTTTAGTAAGAGGACTAGCGGGAGTCAAGAGACCCAGTACTTC. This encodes CASSPPFSKRTSGSQETQYF.